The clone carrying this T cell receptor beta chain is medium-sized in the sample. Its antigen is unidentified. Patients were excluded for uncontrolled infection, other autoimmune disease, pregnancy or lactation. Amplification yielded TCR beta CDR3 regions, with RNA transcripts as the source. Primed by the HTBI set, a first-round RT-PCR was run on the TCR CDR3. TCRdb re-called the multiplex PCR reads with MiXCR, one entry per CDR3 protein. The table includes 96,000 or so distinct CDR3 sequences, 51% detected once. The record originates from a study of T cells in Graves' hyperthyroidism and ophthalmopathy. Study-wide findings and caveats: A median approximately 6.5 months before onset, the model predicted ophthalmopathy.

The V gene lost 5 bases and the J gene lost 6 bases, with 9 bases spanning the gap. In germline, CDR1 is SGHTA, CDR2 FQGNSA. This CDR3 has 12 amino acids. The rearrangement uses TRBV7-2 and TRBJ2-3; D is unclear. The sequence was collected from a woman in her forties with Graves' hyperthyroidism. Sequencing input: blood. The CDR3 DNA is TGTGCCAGCAGCCGGCTATTGGATACGCAGTATTTT. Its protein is CASSRLLDTQYF.